What follows describes a single T cell receptor beta chain. The study ran its PCR with 60 Vbeta and 13 Jbeta primers. The data were produced by immunoSEQ multiplex PCR, yet TCRdb's version contains in-frame clones alone and is incomplete. The table has about 160,000 clones, about 74% seen once. This sample is drawn from a study of cytomegalovirus exposure and HLA in healthy donors. At the level of the study: From donors who were HLA-typed, an early data release held approximately 80 million unique TCRs.

Source material: PBMCs. The TCR sequence derives from a man aged 40-49 years in good health and CMV-seropositive.

The CDR3 sequence: CASAPPGTRRSNEQFF. The CDR3 DNA reads TGTGCCAGCGCCCCCCCCGGGACTAGGAGGAGTAATGAGCAGTTCTTC. This sequence joins TRBV2 and TRBJ2-1, with 8 nucleotides matching TRBD2. Trimming took 8 bases from V and 7 from J; bases not matched to a gene: 16. The germline V gene has CDR1 SNHLY and CDR2 FYNNEI. This CDR3 has 16 amino acids.